Given below is one T cell receptor (beta chain) in context. Germline V gene lookup returns CDR1 LNHDA and CDR2 SQIVND (reference sequence). The CDR3 contains 15 residues. The J segment lost 2 bases and the V segment lost 3 bases, leaving 4 bases of the junction unmatched. This specimen comes from a study of T cell changes during pregnancy in multiple sclerosis. Libraries were prepared by immunoSEQ multiplex PCR; TCRdb keeps only in-frame clonotypes and omits some of them. The table lists around 25,000 clones, 70% to 90% of them singletons. This chain connects TRBV19 to TRBJ1-3; 7 bases are a match to TRBD1. Source: CD8+ T cells from peripheral blood mononuclear cells, taken in the first trimester of pregnancy. The clonotype comes from a female donor in good health, enrolled as a control in a pregnancy study. In nucleotides, the CDR3 is TGTGCCAGTAGTATTAGCGGGACAGCTGGAAACACCATATATTTT. This codes for CASSISGTAGNTIYF.